The 7 T cell receptor beta chains reported below all come from one sample, sequenced in a study of blood T cell repertoires in COVID-19. Produced via immunoSEQ multiplex PCR; TCRdb's table is partial and in-frame only. The data show approximately 110,000 clones, around 76% seen once. Sequenced input: peripheral blood. These receptors were collected from a woman in her 70s with acute or convalescent COVID-19.

This clone was observed a single time. The V and J genes are TRBV5-4 and TRBJ2-2; D is unresolved. The ends were cut back, 1 base at V and 3 bases at J, with 10 bases in the middle. The CDR3 is 15 amino acids. The germline gives CDR1 SGHNT, CDR2 YYREEE (reference sequence). The CDR3 loop reads CASSLRNEDTGELFF. In DNA form, the CDR3 reads TGTGCCAGCAGCTTGCGGAACGAGGACACCGGGGAGCTGTTTTTT. The complete variable domain, with remaining parts taken from reference TRBV5-4 and TRBJ2-2, reads ETGVTQSPTHLIKTRGQQVTLRCSSQSGHNTVSWYQQALGQGPQFIFQYYREEENGRGNFPPRFSGLQFPNYSSELNVNALELDDSALYLCASSLRNEDTGELFFGEGSRLTVL.

The chain combines TRBV30 with TRBJ2-1, with D possibly TRBD1 on 6 matching bases. Germline CDR1 is GTSNPN and CDR2 is SVGIG (reference sequence). This CDR3 comprises 15 residues. The V gene lost 2 bases and the J gene lost 7 bases, with 18 bases spanning the gap. As DNA, the CDR3 is TGTGCCTGGAGTCGTCGAACGGGCAGGGGTAATGAGCAGTTCTTC. It translates to CAWSRRTGRGNEQFF.

This chain connects TRBV4-3 to TRBJ1-6; maybe TRBD1 (6 bases). V was clipped by 0 bases and J by 4 bases, with 13 bases between them. The CDR3 consists of 17 residues. Germline V gene data show CDR1 as LGHNA and CDR2 as YSLEER. The CDR3: CASSQEYQDSYNSPLHF. CDR3 sequence (DNA): TGCGCCAGCAGCCAAGAATACCAGGACAGTTATAATTCACCCCTCCACTTT.

This rearrangement joins TRBV12-5 to TRBJ1-5, with TRBD1 matching 12 bases. Germline V gene sequence: CDR1 LGHNT, CDR2 FRNRAP. The CDR3 loop spans 20 amino acids. V shed 0 bases, J shed 2 bases, and the junction held 11 bases outside the gene matches. The CDR3 protein is CASGLVEGTGGNWGNQPQHF. The CDR3 bases are TGTGCTAGTGGTTTGGTGGAAGGGACAGGGGGCAATTGGGGCAATCAGCCCCAGCATTTT.

The chain has TRBV7-9 and TRBJ1-1, with D unclear. The CDR3 loop spans 14 amino acids. Germline loops: CDR1 SEHNR, CDR2 FQNEAQ (reference sequence). The V and J ends lost 4 bases and 1 base respectively, with 10 bases between them. CDR3 sequence: CASSSHHKNTEAFF. CDR3 DNA sequence: TGTGCCAGCAGCTCCCATCACAAGAACACTGAAGCTTTCTTT. The full variable domain, in which reference TRBV7-9 and TRBJ1-1 provide the parts outside the CDR3, is DTGVSQNPRHKITKRGQNVTFRCDPISEHNRLYWYRQTLGQGPEFLTYFQNEAQLEKSRLLSDRFSAERPKGSFSTLEIQRTEQGDSAMYLCASSSHHKNTEAFFGQGTRLTVV.

This clone came up a few times. The rearrangement links TRBV7-7 to TRBJ2-2; the D gene is possibly TRBD2 (5 bases). V was pared by 8 bases and J by 2 bases, with 12 bases between. The germline gives CDR1 SSHAT, CDR2 FNYEAQ (reference sequence). The CDR3 is 14 residues long. CDR3 DNA sequence: TGTGCCAGCGGCCAACGGGGTAACACCGGGGAGCTGTTTTTT. Amino acid sequence: CASGQRGNTGELFF.

The chain joins TRBV2 to TRBJ1-5; D may be TRBD1 (6 bases). This CDR3 contains 14 residues. V lost 7 bases to trimming and J lost 6 bases, with 16 bases between them. Germline assignment: CDR1 SNHLY and CDR2 FYNNEI. The CDR3 loop reads CASISDRSGQPQHF. For the CDR3, the DNA is TGTGCCAGCATCTCAGACAGGTCCGGTCAGCCCCAGCATTTT.